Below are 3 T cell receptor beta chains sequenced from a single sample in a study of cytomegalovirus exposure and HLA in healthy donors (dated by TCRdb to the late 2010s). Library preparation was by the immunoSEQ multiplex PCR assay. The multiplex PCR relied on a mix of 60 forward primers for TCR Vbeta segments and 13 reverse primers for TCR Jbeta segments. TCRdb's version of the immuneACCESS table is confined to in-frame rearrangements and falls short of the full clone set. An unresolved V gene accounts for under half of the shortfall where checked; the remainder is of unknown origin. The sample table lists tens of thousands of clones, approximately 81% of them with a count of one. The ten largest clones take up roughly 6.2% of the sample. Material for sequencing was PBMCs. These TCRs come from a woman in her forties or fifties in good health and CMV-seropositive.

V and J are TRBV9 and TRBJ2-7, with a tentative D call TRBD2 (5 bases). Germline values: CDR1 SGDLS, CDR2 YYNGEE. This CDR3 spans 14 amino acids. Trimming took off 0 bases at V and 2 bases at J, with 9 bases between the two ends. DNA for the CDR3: TGTGCCAGCAGCGTAGGGGCGGAGGCCTACGAGCAGTACTTC. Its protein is CASSVGAEAYEQYF.

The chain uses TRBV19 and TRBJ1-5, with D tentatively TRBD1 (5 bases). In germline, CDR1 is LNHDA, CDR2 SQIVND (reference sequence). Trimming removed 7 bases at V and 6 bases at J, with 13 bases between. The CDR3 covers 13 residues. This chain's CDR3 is CASIGSRVQPQHF. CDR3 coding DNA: TGTGCCAGTATTGGGTCCAGGGTTCAGCCCCAGCATTTT.

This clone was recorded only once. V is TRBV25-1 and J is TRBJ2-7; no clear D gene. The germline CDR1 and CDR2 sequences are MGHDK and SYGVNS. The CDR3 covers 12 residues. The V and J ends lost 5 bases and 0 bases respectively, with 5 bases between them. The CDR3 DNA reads TGTGCCAGCAGTCCGGGCTCCTACGAGCAGTACTTC. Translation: CASSPGSYEQYF.